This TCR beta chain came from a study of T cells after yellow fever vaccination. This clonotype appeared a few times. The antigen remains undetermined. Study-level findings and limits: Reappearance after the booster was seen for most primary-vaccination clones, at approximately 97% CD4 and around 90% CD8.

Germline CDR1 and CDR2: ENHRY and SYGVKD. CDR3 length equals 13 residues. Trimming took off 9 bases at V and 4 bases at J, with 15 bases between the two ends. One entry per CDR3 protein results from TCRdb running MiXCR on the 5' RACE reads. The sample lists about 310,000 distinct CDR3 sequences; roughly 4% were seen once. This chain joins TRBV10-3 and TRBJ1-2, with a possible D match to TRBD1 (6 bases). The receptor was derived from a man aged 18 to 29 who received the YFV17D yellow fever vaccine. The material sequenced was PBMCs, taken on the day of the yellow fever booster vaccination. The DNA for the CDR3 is TGTGCCATAAACACAGGGTTGGTCTATGGCTACACCTTC. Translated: CAINTGLVYGYTF.